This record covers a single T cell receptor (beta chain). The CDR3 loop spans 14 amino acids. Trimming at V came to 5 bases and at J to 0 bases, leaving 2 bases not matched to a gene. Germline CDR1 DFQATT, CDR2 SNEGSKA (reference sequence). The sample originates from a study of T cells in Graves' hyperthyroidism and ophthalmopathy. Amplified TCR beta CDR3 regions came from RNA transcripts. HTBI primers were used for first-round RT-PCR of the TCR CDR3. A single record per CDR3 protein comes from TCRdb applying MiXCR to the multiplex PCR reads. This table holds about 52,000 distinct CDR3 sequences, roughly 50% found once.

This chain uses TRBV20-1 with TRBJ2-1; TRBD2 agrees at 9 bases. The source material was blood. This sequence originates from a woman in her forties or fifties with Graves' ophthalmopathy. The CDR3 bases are TGCAGTGCTGTTAGCGGGAGCTCCTACAATGAGCAGTTCTTC. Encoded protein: CSAVSGSSYNEQFF.